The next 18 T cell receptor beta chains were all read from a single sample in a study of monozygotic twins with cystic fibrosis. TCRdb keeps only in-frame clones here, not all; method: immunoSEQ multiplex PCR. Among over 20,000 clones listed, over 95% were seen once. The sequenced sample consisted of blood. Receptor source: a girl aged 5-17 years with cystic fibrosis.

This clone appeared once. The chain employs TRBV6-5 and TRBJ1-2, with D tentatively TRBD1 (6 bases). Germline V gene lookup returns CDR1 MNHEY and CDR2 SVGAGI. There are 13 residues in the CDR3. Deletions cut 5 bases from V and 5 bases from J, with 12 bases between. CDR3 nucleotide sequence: TGTGCCAGCAGTGTTATCCAGGGGTATGGCTACACCTTC. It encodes CASSVIQGYGYTF.

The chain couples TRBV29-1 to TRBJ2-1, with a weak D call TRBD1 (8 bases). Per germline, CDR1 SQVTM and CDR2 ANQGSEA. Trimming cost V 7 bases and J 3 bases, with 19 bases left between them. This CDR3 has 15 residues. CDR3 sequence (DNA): TGCAGCGGTATGAGCGGGACAGGCCGCTACAATGAGCAGTTCTTC. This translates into CSGMSGTGRYNEQFF.

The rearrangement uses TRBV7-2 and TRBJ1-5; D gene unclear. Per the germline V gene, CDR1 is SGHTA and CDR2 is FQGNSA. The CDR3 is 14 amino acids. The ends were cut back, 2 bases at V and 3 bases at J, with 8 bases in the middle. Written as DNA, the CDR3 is TGTGCCAGCAGCTTATTTCCGATCAATCAGCCCCAGCATTTT. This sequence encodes CASSLFPINQPQHF.

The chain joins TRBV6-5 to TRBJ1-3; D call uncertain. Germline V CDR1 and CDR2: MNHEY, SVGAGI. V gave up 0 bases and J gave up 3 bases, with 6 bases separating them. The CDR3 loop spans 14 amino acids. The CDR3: CASSYSRSGNTIYF. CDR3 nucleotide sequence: TGTGCCAGCAGTTACTCCAGGAGTGGAAACACCATATATTTT.

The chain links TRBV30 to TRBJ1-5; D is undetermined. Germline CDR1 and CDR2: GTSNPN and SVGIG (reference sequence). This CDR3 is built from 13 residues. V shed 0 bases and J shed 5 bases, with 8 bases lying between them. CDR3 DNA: TGTGCCTGGAGTGTGGGTGGCGATCAGCCCCAGCATTTT. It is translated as CAWSVGGDQPQHF.

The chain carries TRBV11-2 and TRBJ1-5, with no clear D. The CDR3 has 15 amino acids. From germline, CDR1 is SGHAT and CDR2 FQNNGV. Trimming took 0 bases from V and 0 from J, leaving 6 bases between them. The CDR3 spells CASSLDGYSNQPQHF. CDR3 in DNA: TGTGCCAGCAGCTTAGACGGATATAGCAATCAGCCCCAGCATTTT. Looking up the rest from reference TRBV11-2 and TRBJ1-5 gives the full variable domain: EAGVAQSPRYKIIEKRQSVAFWCNPISGHATLYWYQQILGQGPKLLIQFQNNGVVDDSQLPKDRFSAERLKGVDSTLKIQPAKLEDSAVYLCASSLDGYSNQPQHFGDGTRLSIL.

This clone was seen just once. The CDR3 region has the DNA TGTGCCAGCAGCTTTCGGGGGCAAGAGACCCAGTACTTC. It yields the protein CASSFRGQETQYF. The V and J genes are TRBV7-2 and TRBJ2-5, with D possibly being TRBD2 (6 bases). V lost 3 bases, J lost 2 bases, and 7 bases lay in between. The CDR3 sequence is 13 residues long. Germline CDR1 reads SGHTA; CDR2 reads FQGNSA.

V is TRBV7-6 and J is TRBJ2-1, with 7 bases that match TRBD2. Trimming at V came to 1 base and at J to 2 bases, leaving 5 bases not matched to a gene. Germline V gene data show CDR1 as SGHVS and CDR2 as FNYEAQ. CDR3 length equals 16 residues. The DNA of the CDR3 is TGTGCCAGCAGCTTAGTGGGGGGGGTCACCTACAATGAGCAGTTCTTC. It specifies CASSLVGGVTYNEQFF.

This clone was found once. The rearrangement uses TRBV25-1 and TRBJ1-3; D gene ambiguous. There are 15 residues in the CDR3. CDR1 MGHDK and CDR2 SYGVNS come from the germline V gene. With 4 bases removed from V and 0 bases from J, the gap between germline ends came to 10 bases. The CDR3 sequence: CASSALASSGNTIYF. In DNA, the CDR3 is TGTGCCAGCAGTGCCCTGGCTAGCTCTGGAAACACCATATATTTT.

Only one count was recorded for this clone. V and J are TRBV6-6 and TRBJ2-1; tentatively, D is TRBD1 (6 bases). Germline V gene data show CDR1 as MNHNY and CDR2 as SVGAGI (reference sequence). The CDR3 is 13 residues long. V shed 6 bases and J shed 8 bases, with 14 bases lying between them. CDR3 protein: CASSQHRVYEQFF. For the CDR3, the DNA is TGTGCCAGCAGCCAACACAGGGTCTATGAGCAGTTCTTC.

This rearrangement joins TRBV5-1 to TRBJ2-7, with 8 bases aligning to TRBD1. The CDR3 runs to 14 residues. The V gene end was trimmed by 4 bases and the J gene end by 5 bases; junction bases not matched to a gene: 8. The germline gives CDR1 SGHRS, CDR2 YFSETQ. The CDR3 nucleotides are TGCGCCAGCAGCCACGACAGGGGTGGGGACGAGCAGTACTTC. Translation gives CASSHDRGGDEQYF.

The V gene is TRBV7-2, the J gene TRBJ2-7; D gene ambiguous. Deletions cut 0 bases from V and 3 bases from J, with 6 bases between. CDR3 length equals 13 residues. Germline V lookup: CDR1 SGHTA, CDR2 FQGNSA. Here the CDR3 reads CASSLASDYEQYF. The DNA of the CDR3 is TGTGCCAGCAGCTTAGCGTCAGACTACGAGCAGTACTTC.

CDR3 DNA sequence: TGTGCCAGCAGTACGACCGGGACAGGTTTCCCTTACACCTTC. This sequence encodes CASSTTGTGFPYTF. The J gene is TRBJ1-2, the V gene TRBV27; 8 positions agree with TRBD1. V lost 5 bases and J lost 11; bases outside the gene matches: 13. Germline CDR1 is MNHEY and CDR2 is SMNVEV (reference sequence). This CDR3 is built from 14 residues.

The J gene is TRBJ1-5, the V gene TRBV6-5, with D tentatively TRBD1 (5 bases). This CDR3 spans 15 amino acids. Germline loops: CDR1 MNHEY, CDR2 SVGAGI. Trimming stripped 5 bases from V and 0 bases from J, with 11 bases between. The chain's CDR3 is CASSPDQGSNQPQHF. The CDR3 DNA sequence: TGTGCCAGCAGTCCCGACCAGGGTAGCAATCAGCCCCAGCATTTT.

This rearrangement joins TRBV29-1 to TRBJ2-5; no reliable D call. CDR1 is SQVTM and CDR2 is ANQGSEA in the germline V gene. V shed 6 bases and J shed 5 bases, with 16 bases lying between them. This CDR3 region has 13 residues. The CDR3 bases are TGCAGCGTGACACAAACGGGCCGGGAGACCCAGTACTTC. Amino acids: CSVTQTGRETQYF. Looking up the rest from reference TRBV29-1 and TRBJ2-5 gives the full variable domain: SAVISQKPSRDICQRGTSLTIQCQVDSQVTMMFWYRQQPGQSLTLIATANQGSEATYESGFVIDKFPISRPNLTFSTLTVSNMSPEDSSIYLCSVTQTGRETQYFGPGTRLLVL.

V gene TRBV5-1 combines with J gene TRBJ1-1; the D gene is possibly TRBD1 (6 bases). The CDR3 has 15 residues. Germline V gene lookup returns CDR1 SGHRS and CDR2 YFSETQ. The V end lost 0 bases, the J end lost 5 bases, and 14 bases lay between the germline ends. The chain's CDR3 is CASSLVGRGVTEAFF. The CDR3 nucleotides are TGCGCCAGCAGCTTGGTAGGCAGGGGAGTTACTGAAGCTTTCTTT.

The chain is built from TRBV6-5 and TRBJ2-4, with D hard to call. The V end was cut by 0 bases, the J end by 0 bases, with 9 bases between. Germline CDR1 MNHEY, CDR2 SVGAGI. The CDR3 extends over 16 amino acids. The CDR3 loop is CASSYSVGVAKNIQYF. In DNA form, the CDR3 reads TGTGCCAGCAGTTACTCGGTTGGGGTAGCCAAAAACATTCAGTACTTC.

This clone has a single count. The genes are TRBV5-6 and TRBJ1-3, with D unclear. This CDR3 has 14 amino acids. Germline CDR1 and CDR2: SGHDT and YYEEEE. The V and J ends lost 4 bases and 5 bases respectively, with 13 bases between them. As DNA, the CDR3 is TGTGCCAGCAGCCCCCGAACAATGCGAAACACCATATATTTT. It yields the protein CASSPRTMRNTIYF.